This T cell receptor beta chain is from a study of cytomegalovirus exposure and HLA in healthy donors. On the study more broadly: A later analysis reported the roughly 120 validation repertoires used the same platform as the 666 first-cohort repertoires. Overall study findings and caveats: In vitro confirmation showed three CMV-associated chains to be CMV antigen specific. Per published reports, the classifier diagnosed cytomegalovirus status with high specificity and sensitivity. Among TCR beta chains, those listed as cytomegalovirus-associated numbered 164.

Only in-frame clones appear in the TCRdb table, and some are missing; sequencing was by immunoSEQ multiplex PCR. The table has some 170,000 clones, approximately 96% seen once; the top ten hold 0.8% to 0.95%. Losses at the gene ends were 3 bases for V and 6 bases for J; bases not matched to a gene: 13. The CDR3 has 16 amino acids. Germline lookup yields CDR1 WSHSY and CDR2 SAAADI. Worth noting for this clone: Its antigen remains unknown.

The receptor was derived from a woman younger than 35 in good health and CMV-seronegative. The sample comprised PBMCs. The rearrangement uses TRBV10-2 and TRBJ1-1, with 7 positions matching TRBD1. CDR3 in amino acids: CASSDAGTAVFAEAFF. The CDR3 DNA is TGCGCCAGCAGTGACGCCGGGACAGCTGTTTTCGCTGAAGCTTTCTTT.